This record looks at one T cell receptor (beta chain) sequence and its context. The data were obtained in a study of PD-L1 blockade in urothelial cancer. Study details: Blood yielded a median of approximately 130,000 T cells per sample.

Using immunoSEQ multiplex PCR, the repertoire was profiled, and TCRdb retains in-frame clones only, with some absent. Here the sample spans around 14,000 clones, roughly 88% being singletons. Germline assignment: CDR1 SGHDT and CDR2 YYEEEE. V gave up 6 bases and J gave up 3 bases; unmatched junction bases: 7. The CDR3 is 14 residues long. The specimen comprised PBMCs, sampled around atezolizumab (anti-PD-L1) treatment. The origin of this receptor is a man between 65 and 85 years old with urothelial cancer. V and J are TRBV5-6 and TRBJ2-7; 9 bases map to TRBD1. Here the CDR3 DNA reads TGTGCCAGCAACTACAGGGGGCTTATCTACGAGCAGTACTTC. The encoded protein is CASNYRGLIYEQYF.